This is a list of T cell receptor beta chains from one sample in a study of regulatory T cells in long-lasting Graves disease. Using its own MiXCR run on the multiplex PCR reads, TCRdb lists one record per CDR3 protein. The data contain approximately 350,000 distinct CDR3 sequences, about 23% of them singletons. The sample was peripheral blood mononuclear cells (PBMCs), taken when the disease was refractory, from a patient treated with antithyroid drugs. Receptors originate from a woman between 40 and 50 years old with Graves disease. Both conserved end residues are part of each CDR3. D genes are given only for firm matches. Only some rows state a clone size, as once, few, many or a class for expanded clones.

CDR3,DNA,size,D,V,J
CASSPTAGTDQETQYF,TGTGCCAGCAGTCCCACAGCCGGGACGGATCAAGAGACCCAGTACTTC,many,.,TRBV28,TRBJ2-5
CASSYPFLAGGPPTYEQYF,TGTGCCAGCAGTTACCCATTTTTAGCGGGAGGGCCTCCGACCTACGAGCAGTACTTC,many,TRBD2,TRBV6-2/TRBV6-3,TRBJ2-7
CASSPGLAGYEQYF,TGTGCCAGCAGCCCCGGACTAGCGGGCTACGAGCAGTACTTC,many,TRBD2,TRBV7-8,TRBJ2-7
CASSLWREGYTF,TGTGCCAGCTCACTCTGGAGGGAAGGCTACACCTTC,.,.,TRBV18,TRBJ1-2
CASSRRGAPLEAQYF,TGTGCCAGCAGCCGGAGGGGGGCCCCTCTCGAGGCCCAGTACTTC,.,.,TRBV7-9,TRBJ2-5
CASSEISKYGYTF,TGTGCCAGCAGTGAAATATCGAAATATGGCTACACCTTC,.,.,TRBV2,TRBJ1-2
CASSPALDSGANVLTF,TGTGCCAGCAGCCCCGCATTAGACTCTGGGGCCAACGTCCTGACTTTC,.,.,TRBV6-1,TRBJ2-6
CASSLASSSSPQYF,TGTGCCAGCAGTTTAGCGTCCTCCTCCTCGCCGCAGTACTTC,many,.,TRBV12-3/TRBV12-4,TRBJ2-7
CASSPYESGANAFF,TGTGCCAGCAGTCCCTATGAATCAGGGGCAAACGCTTTCTTT,many,.,TRBV28,TRBJ1-1
CASSFVSYEQYF,TGTGCCAGCAGCTTCGTTTCCTACGAGCAGTACTTC,.,.,TRBV7-2,TRBJ2-7
CASGRDRAYEQYF,TGTGCCAGCGGCCGGGACAGGGCCTACGAGCAGTACTTC,.,TRBD1,TRBV6-1,TRBJ2-7
CASAGASSGYGYTF,TGTGCCAGCGCAGGGGCCTCCTCAGGCTATGGCTACACCTTC,.,.,TRBV5-5,TRBJ1-2
CASSLRGPTSGTPQETQYF,TGTGCCAGCAGCTTGCGTGGGCCCACTAGCGGGACCCCCCAAGAGACCCAGTACTTC,many,TRBD2,TRBV7-2,TRBJ2-5
CASSYTGQGSPIRVEAFF,TGTGCCAGCAGTTACACGGGACAGGGTAGTCCGATCAGGGTAGAAGCTTTCTTT,many,TRBD1,TRBV6-2/TRBV6-3,TRBJ1-1
CASSSFWDKPYEQYF,TGTGCCAGCAGTTCATTTTGGGACAAGCCCTACGAGCAGTACTTC,many,.,TRBV28,TRBJ2-7
CASGEGTEAFF,TGTGCCAGCGGCGAGGGCACTGAAGCTTTCTTT,many,.,TRBV6-1,TRBJ1-1
CASSDGLASNTGELFF,TGTGCCAGCAGCGACGGACTAGCGTCTAACACCGGGGAGCTGTTTTTT,many,TRBD2,TRBV11-2,TRBJ2-2
CASSLGQGIATQYF,TGCGCCAGCAGCTTGGGACAGGGGATAGCGACCCAGTACTTC,.,TRBD1,TRBV5-1,TRBJ2-5
CASSKDSSNQPQHF,TGTGCCAGCAGCAAAGACAGTAGCAATCAGCCCCAGCATTTT,many,.,TRBV6-1,TRBJ1-5
CASSSGAGANVLTF,TGTGCCAGCAGTTCAGGGGCCGGGGCCAACGTCCTGACTTTC,few,.,TRBV12-3/TRBV12-4,TRBJ2-6
CASSPPERERETQYF,TGTGCCAGCAGCCCCCCGGAGCGGGAGAGAGAGACCCAGTACTTC,many,TRBD2,TRBV7-9,TRBJ2-5
CASVGLAGTYNEQFF,TGTGCCAGCGTCGGACTAGCGGGAACCTACAATGAGCAGTTCTTC,many,TRBD2,TRBV6-1,TRBJ2-1
CASSLSLQPQHF,TGTGCCAGCAGTTTATCCCTTCAGCCCCAGCATTTT,many,.,TRBV28,TRBJ1-5
CAISAWTSGSYEQYF,TGTGCCATCAGTGCCTGGACTAGCGGTTCCTACGAGCAGTACTTC,.,TRBD2,TRBV10-3,TRBJ2-7
CASSFWVRETLNTEAFF,TGTGCCAGCAGCTTCTGGGTTAGGGAGACTCTGAACACTGAAGCTTTCTTT,few,.,TRBV7-8,TRBJ1-1
CSARWGDGDGYTF,TGCAGCGCCAGGTGGGGAGATGGCGATGGCTACACCTTC,.,.,TRBV29-1,TRBJ1-2
CASSLVVGGRETQYF,TGTGCCAGCAGTTTAGTGGTAGGGGGCAGAGAGACCCAGTACTTC,many,TRBD1,TRBV12-3/TRBV12-4,TRBJ2-5
CSASPRGARGTGELFF,TGCAGTGCTAGCCCTAGGGGAGCCCGGGGTACCGGGGAGCTGTTTTTT,few,.,TRBV20-1,TRBJ2-2